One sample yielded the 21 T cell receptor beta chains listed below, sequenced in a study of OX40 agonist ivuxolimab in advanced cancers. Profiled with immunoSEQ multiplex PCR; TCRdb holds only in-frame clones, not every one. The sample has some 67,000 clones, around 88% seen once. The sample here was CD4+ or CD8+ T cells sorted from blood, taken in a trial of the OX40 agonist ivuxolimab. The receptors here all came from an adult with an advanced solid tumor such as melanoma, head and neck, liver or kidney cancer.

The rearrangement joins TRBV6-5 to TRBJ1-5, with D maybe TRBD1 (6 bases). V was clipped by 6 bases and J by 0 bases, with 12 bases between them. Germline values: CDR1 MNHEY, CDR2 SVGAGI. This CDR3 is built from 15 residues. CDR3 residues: CASRQGIYSNQPQHF. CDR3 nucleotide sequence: TGTGCCAGCAGGCAGGGGATTTATAGCAATCAGCCCCAGCATTTT.

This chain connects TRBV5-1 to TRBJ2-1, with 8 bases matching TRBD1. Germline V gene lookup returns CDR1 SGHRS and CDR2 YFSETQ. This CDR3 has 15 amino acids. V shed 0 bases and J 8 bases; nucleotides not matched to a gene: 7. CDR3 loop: CASSLGAGGPYEQFF. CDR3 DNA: TGCGCCAGCAGCTTGGGCGCAGGGGGCCCTTATGAGCAGTTCTTC.

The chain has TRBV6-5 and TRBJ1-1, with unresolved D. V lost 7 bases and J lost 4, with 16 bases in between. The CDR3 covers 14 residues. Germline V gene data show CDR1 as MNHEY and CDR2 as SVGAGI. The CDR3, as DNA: TGTGCCAGCAATAGAGGAGGAGCCGGCACTGAAGCTTTCTTT. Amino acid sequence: CASNRGGAGTEAFF.

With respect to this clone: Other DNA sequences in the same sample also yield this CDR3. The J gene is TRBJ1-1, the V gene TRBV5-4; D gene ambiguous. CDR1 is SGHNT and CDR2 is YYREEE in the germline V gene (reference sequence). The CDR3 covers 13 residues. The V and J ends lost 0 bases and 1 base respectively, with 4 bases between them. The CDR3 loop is CASSLGENTEAFF. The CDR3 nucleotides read TGTGCCAGCAGCTTGGGTGAGAACACTGAAGCTTTCTTT. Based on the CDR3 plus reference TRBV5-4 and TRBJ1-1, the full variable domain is ETGVTQSPTHLIKTRGQQVTLRCSSQSGHNTVSWYQQALGQGPQFIFQYYREEENGRGNFPPRFSGLQFPNYSSELNVNALELDDSALYLCASSLGENTEAFFGQGTRLTVV.

This CDR3 is CASSSLGGGTYEQYF. CDR3 sequence (DNA): TGTGCCAGCAGTTCCCTCGGAGGGGGGACCTACGAGCAGTACTTC. This chain joins TRBV28 and TRBJ2-7; D tentatively reads TRBD1 or TRBD2 (6 bases each). The CDR3 runs 15 residues. Germline assignment: CDR1 MDHEN and CDR2 SYDVKM. The ends were cut back, 4 bases at V and 2 bases at J, with 15 bases in the middle.

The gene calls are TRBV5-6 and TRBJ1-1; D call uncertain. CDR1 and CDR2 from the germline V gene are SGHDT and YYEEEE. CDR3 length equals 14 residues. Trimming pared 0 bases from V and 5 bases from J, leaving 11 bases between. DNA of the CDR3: TGTGCCAGCAGCTTGGCGCAGTCCCAAACTGAAGCTTTCTTT. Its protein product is CASSLAQSQTEAFF.

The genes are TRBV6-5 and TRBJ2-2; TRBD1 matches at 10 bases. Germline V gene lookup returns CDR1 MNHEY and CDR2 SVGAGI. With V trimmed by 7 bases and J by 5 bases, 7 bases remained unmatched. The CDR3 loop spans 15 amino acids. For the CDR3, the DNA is TGTGCCAGCAATCCCCGGACAGGGGGTACCGGGGAGCTGTTTTTT. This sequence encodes CASNPRTGGTGELFF.

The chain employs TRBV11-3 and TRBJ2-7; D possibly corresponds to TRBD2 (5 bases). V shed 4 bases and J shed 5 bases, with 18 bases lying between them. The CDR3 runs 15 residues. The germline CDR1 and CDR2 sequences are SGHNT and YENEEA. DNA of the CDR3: TGTGCCAGCAGCTCCGGACCGCCGGGGAAGGACGAGCAGTACTTC. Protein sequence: CASSSGPPGKDEQYF.

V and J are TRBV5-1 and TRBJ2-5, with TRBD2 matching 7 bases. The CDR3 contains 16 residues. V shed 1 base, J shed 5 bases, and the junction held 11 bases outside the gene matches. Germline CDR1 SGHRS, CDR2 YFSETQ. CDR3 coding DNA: TGCGCCAGCAGCTTGTCGGGCGGGGGTGTCGGGGAGACCCAGTACTTC. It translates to CASSLSGGGVGETQYF.

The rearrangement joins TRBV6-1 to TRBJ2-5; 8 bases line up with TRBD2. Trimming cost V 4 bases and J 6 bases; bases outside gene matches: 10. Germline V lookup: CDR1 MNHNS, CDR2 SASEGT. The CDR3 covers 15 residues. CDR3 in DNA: TGTGCCAGCAGTGTAACCGGGGGGGGCATAAAGACCCAGTACTTC. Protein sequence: CASSVTGGGIKTQYF.

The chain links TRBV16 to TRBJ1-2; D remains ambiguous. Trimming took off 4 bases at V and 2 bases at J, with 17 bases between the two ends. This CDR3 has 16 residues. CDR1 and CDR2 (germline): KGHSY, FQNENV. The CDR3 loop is CASSRSLAQENYGYTF. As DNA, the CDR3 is TGTGCCAGCAGCCGCAGCCTTGCGCAGGAAAACTATGGCTACACCTTC.

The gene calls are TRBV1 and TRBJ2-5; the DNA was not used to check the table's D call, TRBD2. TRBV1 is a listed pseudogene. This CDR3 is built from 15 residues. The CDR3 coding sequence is TGCACCAGCAGCCGCGGGGCTAGCGCGTGTGAGACCCAGTACTTC. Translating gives CTSSRGASACETQYF.

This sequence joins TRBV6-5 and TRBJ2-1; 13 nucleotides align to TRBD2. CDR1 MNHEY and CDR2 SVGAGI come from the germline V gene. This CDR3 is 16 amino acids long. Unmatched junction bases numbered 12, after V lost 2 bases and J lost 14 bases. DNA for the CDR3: TGTGCCAGCAGTTACGATGCACTAGCGGGGGGGCCGTATGAGTTCTTC. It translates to CASSYDALAGGPYEFF.

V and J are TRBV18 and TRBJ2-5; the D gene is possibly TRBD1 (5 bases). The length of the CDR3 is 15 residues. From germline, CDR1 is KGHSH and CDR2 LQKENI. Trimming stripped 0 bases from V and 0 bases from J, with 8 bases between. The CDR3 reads CASSPPVRDQETQYF. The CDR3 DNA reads TGTGCCAGCTCACCACCGGTCAGGGACCAAGAGACCCAGTACTTC.

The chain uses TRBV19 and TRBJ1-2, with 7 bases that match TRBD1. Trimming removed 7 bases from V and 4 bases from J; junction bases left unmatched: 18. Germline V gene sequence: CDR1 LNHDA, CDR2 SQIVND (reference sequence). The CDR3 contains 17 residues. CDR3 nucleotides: TGTGCCAGTACCTCTAGGGGGACAGAGGCGCTGGGCTATGGCTACACCTTC. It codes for CASTSRGTEALGYGYTF. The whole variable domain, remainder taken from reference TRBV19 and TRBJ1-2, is DGGITQSPKYLFRKEGQNVTLSCEQNLNHDAMYWYRQDPGQGLRLIYYSQIVNDFQKGDIAEGYSVSREKKESFPLTVTSAQKNPTAFYLCASTSRGTEALGYGYTFGSGTRLTVV.

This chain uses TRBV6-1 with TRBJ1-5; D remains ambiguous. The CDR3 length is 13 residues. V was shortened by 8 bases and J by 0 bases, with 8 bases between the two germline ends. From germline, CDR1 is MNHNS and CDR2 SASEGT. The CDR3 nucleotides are TGTGCCAGCCTAAGGGATAGCAATCAGCCCCAGCATTTT. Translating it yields CASLRDSNQPQHF.

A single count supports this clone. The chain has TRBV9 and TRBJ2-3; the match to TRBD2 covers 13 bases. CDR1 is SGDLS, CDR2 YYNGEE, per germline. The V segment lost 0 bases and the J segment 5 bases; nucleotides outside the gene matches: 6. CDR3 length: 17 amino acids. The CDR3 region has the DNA TGTGCCAGCAGCGTAGCCACTAGCGGGGGGGCCCAAGATACGCAGTATTTT. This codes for CASSVATSGGAQDTQYF.

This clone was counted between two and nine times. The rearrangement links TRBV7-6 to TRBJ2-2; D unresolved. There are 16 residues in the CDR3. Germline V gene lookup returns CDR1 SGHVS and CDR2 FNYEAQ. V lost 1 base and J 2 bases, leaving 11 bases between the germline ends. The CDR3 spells CASSLGVDSNTGELFF. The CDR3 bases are TGTGCCAGCAGCTTAGGAGTGGATTCAAACACCGGGGAGCTGTTTTTT.

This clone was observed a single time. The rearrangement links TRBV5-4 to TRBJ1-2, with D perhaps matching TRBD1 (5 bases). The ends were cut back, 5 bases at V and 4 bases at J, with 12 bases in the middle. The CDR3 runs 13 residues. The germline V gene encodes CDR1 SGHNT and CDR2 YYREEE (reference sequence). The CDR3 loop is CASRAPGLYGYTF. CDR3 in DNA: TGTGCCAGCAGAGCCCCAGGGCTCTATGGCTACACCTTC. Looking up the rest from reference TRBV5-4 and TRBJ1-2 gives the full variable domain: ETGVTQSPTHLIKTRGQQVTLRCSSQSGHNTVSWYQQALGQGPQFIFQYYREEENGRGNFPPRFSGLQFPNYSSELNVNALELDDSALYLCASRAPGLYGYTFGSGTRLTVV.

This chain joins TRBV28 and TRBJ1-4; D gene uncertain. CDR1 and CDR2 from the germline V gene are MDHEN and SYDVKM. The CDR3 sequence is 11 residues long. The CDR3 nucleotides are TGTGCATCGGCGATTAGTGAAAAACTGTTTTTT. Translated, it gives CASAISEKLFF. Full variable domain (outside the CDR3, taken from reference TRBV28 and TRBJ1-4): DVKVTQSSRYLVKRTGEKVFLECVQDMDHENMFWYRQDPGLGLRLIYFSYDVKMKEKGDIPEGYSVSREKKERFSLILESASTNQTSMYLCASAISEKLFFGSGTQLSVL.

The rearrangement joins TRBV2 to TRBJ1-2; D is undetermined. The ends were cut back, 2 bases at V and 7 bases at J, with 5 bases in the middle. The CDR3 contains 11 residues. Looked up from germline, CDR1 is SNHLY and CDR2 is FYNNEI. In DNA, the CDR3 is TGTGCCAGCAGTGAAACCTCTGGCTACACCTTC. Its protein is CASSETSGYTF. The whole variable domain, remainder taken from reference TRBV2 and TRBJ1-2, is EPEVTQTPSHQVTQMGQEVILRCVPISNHLYFYWYRQILGQKVEFLVSFYNNEISEKSEIFDDQFSVERPDGSNFTLKIRSTKLEDSAMYFCASSETSGYTFGSGTRLTVV.